This paragraph covers one T cell receptor (beta chain) sequence. In this sample, this clone turned up a few times. Its antigen is not yet known. The sample holds no much larger clone one base away, and base qualities are not on file. The germline V gene sets CDR1 to SGHRS and CDR2 to YFSETQ. The cysteine opens and the phenylalanine closes a CDR3 of 14 amino acids. The entry retains the CDR3 DNA only, 42 bases that are in frame from base 1. V is clipped by 0 bases and J by 2 bases, and the sequence between their germline boundaries is 8 bases long. Each donor gave one peripheral blood draw, averaging roughly 100 mL, which was collected into heparinised tubes. Naive, central memory, regulatory and stem cell-like memory CD4+ T cells were sorted on a BD FACSAria II using a panel including CD45RO, CCR7, CD25, CD127, CD95 and CD27. All sorted populations exceeded 95% purity. Right away, PBMCs were isolated by Lymphoprep density gradient centrifugation and were stained directly, with no culture step. Samples were stained and sorted in pairs, with one healthy donor and one patient per experiment, so that batch effects were minimized.

The data were taken from a study of beta chain features in type 1 diabetes (dated by TCRdb to the late 2010s). General notes on the study: No differences in mean age, gender distribution, total cell number or subset yield were found between patients and healthy donors. A total of 90 million to 140 million sorted cells were examined across all samples, and RNA yield correlated strongly with the number of cells per subset. The study compared TCRB repertoires of sorted circulating CD4+ T cell subsets between recently diagnosed type 1 diabetes patients and matched healthy donors. Whereas all 30 or so donors provided naive and central memory subsets, regulatory and stem cell-like memory subsets were isolated from just 8 patients and about 8 healthy donors. On the study overall, not on this receptor specifically: Type 1 diabetes patients showed a moderate but significant shortening of TCRB CDR3 length in all four CD4+ subsets. Because cDNA was sequenced instead of genomic DNA, highly expressing activated cells could be over-represented, though the groups showed no difference in activation or CD3 levels. HLA sub-analyses involved small numbers of individuals, so any influence of HLA type on TCRB rearrangement remained unresolved. PCR might favor shorter templates, but patient and control samples were amplified and corrected together, so any skew would affect both groups equally. The naive, central memory and regulatory TCRB repertoires appeared to resemble one another more closely among patients than among healthy donors. Patients with type 1 diabetes made fewer insertions and deleted more nucleotides at VDJ recombination sites, implying thymic rearrangement abnormalities.

All of the isolated RNA was reverse transcribed with the High Capacity cDNA Reverse Transcription Kit, so expressed TCRB transcripts were sequenced. Deep immunoSEQ sequencing was applied to naive, central memory and regulatory T cell samples, giving an average of about 3.6 million total reads per sample. After sorted cells were lysed in RLT buffer, RNA was extracted with DNase-treated RNeasy Micro or Mini kits, with the choice depending on cell number. To prevent cross-contamination, every cell subset was processed on its own, while patient and healthy donor samples were processed together. TCRB sequences were amplified from cDNA with the immunoSEQ multiplex PCR, producing 87-bp fragments spanning the CDR3 region. Sequencing of the amplicons was performed on the Illumina HiSeq platform. The source study handled its data this way. Synthetic template baselines were used to correct PCR bias computationally, reads within Hamming distance 2 were collapsed, and singletons that could not be merged were discarded. By aligning reads against IMGT, V, D and J genes, CDR3 length, and insertions or deletions at six rearrangement sites were assigned. Within each subset, clonotype counts were normalized to sorted cell number, after which true diversity and Gini coefficients were computed with the tcR R package. The overlap coefficient, calculated on TCRB nucleotide sequences, was used to measure repertoire sharing. TCRdb provides this immuneACCESS table in a form limited to in-frame rearrangements. Some clones are lacking; in checked studies, under half of them reflect an unresolved V gene, and why the rest are absent is not known. For V, J and clone size, that table is used; D and trimming come from the DNA. The sample table holds some 360,000 clones, of which about 10% were seen once. The top ten clonotypes cover approximately 0.6% of the sample.

The sequencing sample was made of central memory CD4+ T cells from blood. Recombination connected TRBV5-1 to TRBJ2-5; the D match is possibly TRBD1 or TRBD2, with 5 bases aligned in each. The clonotype was recovered from a man aged 25-45 years with type 1 diabetes. The CDR3 protein is CASSLGDGQETQYF. The DNA is TGCGCCAGCAGCTTGGGGGACGGACAAGAGACCCAGTACTTC.